These 9 T cell receptor beta chains were all obtained from the same sample, sequenced in a study of shared clonotypes between healthy human individuals. Method: immunoSEQ multiplex PCR; TCRdb's copy keeps in-frame clones and lacks some. The sample lists about 2.4 million clones, approximately 93% occurring once. Sequencing used naive CD4+ T cells from PBMCs. Regarding subset: CD45RA+ positively selected. Receptors were obtained from a man in his late teens or twenties in good health. Some clones in this sample may be carry-over from other donors' samples.

The rearrangement joins TRBV6-6 to TRBJ1-5; D remains unclear. V lost 2 bases and J 0 bases, leaving 5 bases between the germline ends. The CDR3 extends over 14 amino acids. The germline gives CDR1 MNHNY, CDR2 SVGAGI (reference sequence). The CDR3 spells CASSYRFSNQPQHF. The DNA of the CDR3 is TGTGCCAGCAGTTACAGATTTAGCAATCAGCCCCAGCATTTT.

This chain uses TRBV5-8 with TRBJ2-7; D is undetermined. V lost 7 bases, J lost 4 bases, and 18 bases lay in between. In germline, CDR1 is SGHTS, CDR2 YDEGEE. The CDR3 consists of 14 residues. The CDR3 sequence: CASRPTWVPYEQYF. The CDR3 DNA reads TGTGCCAGCCGTCCCACGTGGGTGCCTTACGAGCAGTACTTC.

The chain uses TRBV5-1 and TRBJ2-5, with 9 bases identical to TRBD2. CDR3 size: 17 residues. The germline V gene has CDR1 SGHRS and CDR2 YFSETQ. V trimming: 0 bases; J trimming: 3 bases; junction bases outside the gene matches: 9. The CDR3 region has the DNA TGCGCCAGCAGCTTGGCCCCGCTAGCGGGATCGGAAGAGACCCAGTACTTC. Encoded protein: CASSLAPLAGSEETQYF.

The CDR3 reads CASSEAGTGETEAFF. In DNA, the CDR3 is TGTGCCAGCAGTGAAGCGGGGACAGGGGAGACTGAAGCTTTCTTT. The chain combines TRBV6-1 with TRBJ1-1, with 10 bases lining up with TRBD1. With 0 bases clipped from V and 5 bases from J, the junction kept 3 bases outside the gene matches. Germline CDR1 is MNHNS and CDR2 is SASEGT. The CDR3 is made up of 15 amino acids.

Only a few counts were recorded for this clone. The J gene is TRBJ1-2, the V gene TRBV28, with 9 bases lining up with TRBD1. Unmatched junction bases numbered 6, after V lost 5 bases and J lost 2 bases. Per the germline V gene, CDR1 is MDHEN and CDR2 is SYDVKM. The CDR3 consists of 15 residues. This chain's CDR3 is CASSPRGQGNYGYTF. The CDR3 bases are TGTGCCAGCAGTCCCCGAGGACAGGGGAACTATGGCTACACCTTC.

The chain employs TRBV7-2 and TRBJ1-4; D is perhaps TRBD1 (6 bases). Per the germline V gene, CDR1 is SGHTA and CDR2 is FQGNSA. This CDR3 comprises 14 residues. V was shortened by 1 base and J by 14 bases, with 17 bases between the two germline ends. The CDR3 bases are TGTGCCAGCAGCTTAGACAGGGCCCCGGGAAGGCTGTTTTTT. It codes for CASSLDRAPGRLFF.

The chain employs TRBV11-2 and TRBJ2-3, with D unresolved. From germline, CDR1 is SGHAT and CDR2 FQNNGV. V was shortened by 5 bases and J by 2 bases, with 8 bases between the two germline ends. The CDR3 length is 13 residues. Here the CDR3 reads CASSDRITDTQYF. As DNA, the CDR3 is TGTGCCAGCAGCGATCGGATCACAGATACGCAGTATTTT.

In its sample, this clone was seen a few times. The V and J genes are TRBV6-1 and TRBJ1-2, with D unclear. The CDR3 length is 10 residues. CDR1 and CDR2 from the germline V gene are MNHNS and SASEGT. V lost 2 bases and J 7 bases, leaving 2 bases between the germline ends. CDR3 nucleotides: TGTGCCAGCAGTGAAACTGGCTACACCTTC. Encoded protein: CASSETGYTF.

This clone was observed a handful of times. V gene TRBV7-9 combines with J gene TRBJ1-1; no clear D. The CDR3 length is 12 residues. CDR1 and CDR2 (germline): SEHNR, FQNEAQ (reference sequence). V shed 2 bases and J shed 5 bases, with 6 bases lying between them. Written as DNA, the CDR3 is TGTGCCAGCAGCTTACCGCGGACTGAAGCTTTCTTT. The encoded protein is CASSLPRTEAFF.